The 11 T cell receptor beta chains below come from one sample, sequenced in a study of T cell repertoires in cytomegalovirus infection. TCRdb re-analysed the reads in MiXCR, keeping a single row per CDR3 protein. The table records roughly 500,000 distinct CDR3 sequences, more than 30% of them present only once. Their cognate antigens are unknown. Sequenced material: cultured PBMCs, taken from culture after CMV antigen stimulation. Receptors were obtained from a human donor in good health (CMV status not recorded). Some clones in this sample may be carry-over from other donors' samples.

This clonotype was recorded a few times. The chain employs TRBV28 and TRBJ2-1, with D unresolved. Germline-derived CDR1 and CDR2 are MDHEN and SYDVKM. Trimming took 8 bases from V and 0 from J, leaving 5 bases between them. The CDR3 covers 12 residues. CDR3 DNA sequence: TGTGCCAGCGTCAACTCCTACAATGAGCAGTTCTTC. Its translation is CASVNSYNEQFF.

The J gene is TRBJ2-1, the V gene TRBV7-2; 9 nucleotides match TRBD2. Germline-derived CDR1 and CDR2 are SGHTA and FQGNSA. This CDR3 spans 18 amino acids. Losses at the gene ends were 0 bases for V and 2 bases for J; bases not matched to a gene: 8. CDR3 coding DNA: TGTGCCAGCAGCTTAGCGAAAGGGCTAGCGGGAACCTACAATGAGCAGTTCTTC. Its translation: CASSLAKGLAGTYNEQFF.

V usage is TRBV5-4 and J usage is TRBJ1-1; D is unresolved. This CDR3 spans 14 amino acids. Trimming shortened V by 4 bases and J by 5 bases, and 15 bases separated the two germline ends. Germline V gives CDR1 SGHNT, CDR2 YYREEE (reference sequence). In DNA, the CDR3 is TGTGCCAGCAGCACCCAGAGACATGGGACTGAAGCTTTCTTT. It encodes CASSTQRHGTEAFF.

This clonotype has a count of ten or more. This rearrangement joins TRBV7-6 to TRBJ1-2; 11 bases align to TRBD1. The CDR3 contains 16 residues. Germline CDR1 SGHVS, CDR2 FNYEAQ. The trim removed 3 bases at V and 2 bases at J, leaving 5 bases unmatched. This CDR3 reads CASSLLDRGQNYGYTF. The CDR3 nucleotides read TGTGCCAGCAGCTTGCTGGACAGGGGGCAGAACTATGGCTACACCTTC.

The rearrangement joins TRBV18 to TRBJ2-2; 8 nucleotides agree with TRBD1. V lost 6 bases, J lost 4 bases, and 10 bases stayed unmatched. CDR1 KGHSH and CDR2 LQKENI come from the germline V gene. This CDR3 comprises 16 residues. CDR3 loop: CASSTSGQGGTGELFF. DNA for the CDR3: TGTGCCAGCTCCACCTCAGGACAGGGTGGCACCGGGGAGCTGTTTTTT.

The rearrangement joins TRBV10-3 to TRBJ2-1, with 9 bases matching TRBD1. The germline V gene has CDR1 ENHRY and CDR2 SYGVKD. There are 15 residues in the CDR3. J gave up 9 bases and V 0 bases, and 6 bases lay outside the gene matches. In DNA form, the CDR3 reads TGTGCCATCAGTGAGTCGGGACAGGGAAGCGGTGAGCAGTTCTTC. Protein product: CAISESGQGSGEQFF.

This clonotype has more than one count but fewer than ten. This rearrangement joins TRBV20-1 to TRBJ2-7, with TRBD1 matching over 9 bases. Germline V CDR1 and CDR2: DFQATT, SNEGSKA (reference sequence). The CDR3 extends over 15 amino acids. V was pared by 5 bases and J by 6 bases, with 14 bases of the junction left unmatched. CDR3: CSASRVGTGRGEQYF. The DNA of the CDR3 is TGCAGTGCTTCCAGGGTCGGGACAGGGCGTGGCGAGCAGTACTTC.

This clonotype showed up just a few times. The chain couples TRBV5-4 to TRBJ2-3, with D unresolved. Germline V gene lookup returns CDR1 SGHNT and CDR2 YYREEE (reference sequence). V shed 3 bases and J shed 1 base, with 15 bases lying between them. The CDR3 sequence is 16 residues long. The DNA of the CDR3 is TGTGCCAGCAGCTGGCCGCCACAAACCGGCACAGATACGCAGTATTTT. Translated: CASSWPPQTGTDTQYF.

This clonotype was seen more than once but under ten times. The chain employs TRBV28 and TRBJ2-2, with 12 bases identical to TRBD2. CDR1 is MDHEN, CDR2 SYDVKM, per germline. J was trimmed by 4 bases and V by 1 base; bases with no gene match: 1. The CDR3 has 16 residues. The CDR3 nucleotides are TGTGCCAGCAGTTTATTGGGACTAGCGGGCACCGGGGAGCTGTTTTTT. Translation: CASSLLGLAGTGELFF.

This clonotype was seen more than once but under ten times. The chain employs TRBV5-1 and TRBJ2-3, with TRBD2 matching over 7 bases. Germline-derived CDR1 and CDR2 are SGHRS and YFSETQ. CDR3 length equals 15 residues. J gave up 0 bases and V 4 bases, and 5 bases lay outside the gene matches. DNA for the CDR3: TGCGCCAGCAGCCAACGTAGCGGGAGCACAGATACGCAGTATTTT. Protein product: CASSQRSGSTDTQYF.

This clonotype was seen more than once but under ten times. V usage is TRBV6-1 and J usage is TRBJ2-3; 12 bases line up with TRBD2. This CDR3 is built from 15 residues. V lost 7 bases, J lost 5 bases, and 7 bases stayed unmatched. The germline CDR1 and CDR2 sequences are MNHNS and SASEGT. The CDR3 DNA is TGTGCCAGCATTGAGACTAGCGGGAGAAGAGATACGCAGTATTTT. Translation: CASIETSGRRDTQYF.